These 2 T cell receptor beta chains share one sample of origin, sequenced in a study of monozygotic twins with inflammatory bowel disease. TCRdb reanalyzed the 5' RACE reads, giving one entry per CDR3 protein sequence and no DNA. The specimen's table records 150,000 to 200,000 distinct CDR3 sequences. Sequencing was carried out using blood. The receptor set was obtained from a human donor with ulcerative colitis or Crohn's disease, or a healthy co-twin of an affected twin (not recorded which).

The chain combines TRBV20-1 with TRBJ2-6. The CDR3 length is 16 residues. Germline assignment: CDR1 DFQATT and CDR2 SNEGSKA (reference sequence). CDR3 loop: CSARDLSSSGANVLTF.

This chain connects TRBV24-1 to TRBJ2-1; there is no DNA to check the TCRdb D call of TRBD1. Per the germline V gene, CDR1 is KGHDR and CDR2 is SFDVKD. There are 17 residues in the CDR3. The CDR3 is CATSDSTPGDAYNEQFF.